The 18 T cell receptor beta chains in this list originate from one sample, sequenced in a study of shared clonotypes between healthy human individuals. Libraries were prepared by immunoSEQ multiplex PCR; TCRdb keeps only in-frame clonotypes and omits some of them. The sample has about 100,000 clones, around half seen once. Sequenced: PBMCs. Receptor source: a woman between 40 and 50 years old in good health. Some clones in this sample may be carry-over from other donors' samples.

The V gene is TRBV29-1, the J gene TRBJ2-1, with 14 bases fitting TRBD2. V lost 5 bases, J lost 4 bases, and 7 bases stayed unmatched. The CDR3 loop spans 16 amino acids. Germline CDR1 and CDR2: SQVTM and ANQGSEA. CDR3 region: CSVTGLAGGQYNEQFF. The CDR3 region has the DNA TGCAGCGTTACAGGACTAGCGGGAGGTCAGTACAATGAGCAGTTCTTC.

The CDR3: CASRTGFRQYF. The CDR3 nucleotides read TGTGCCAGCCGGACAGGATTCCGGCAGTACTTC. The chain links TRBV6-1 to TRBJ2-7; 7 nucleotides agree with TRBD1. This CDR3 is built from 11 residues. The trim removed 8 bases at V and 9 bases at J, leaving 7 bases unmatched. The germline V gene has CDR1 MNHNS and CDR2 SASEGT.

This chain's CDR3 is CASSQTGANTGELFF. CDR3 bases: TGTGCCAGTTCCCAGACAGGGGCGAACACCGGGGAGCTGTTTTTT. The rearrangement links TRBV9 to TRBJ2-2; 8 bases fit TRBD1. V lost 8 bases, J lost 0 bases, and 6 bases stayed unmatched. The CDR3 consists of 15 residues. Germline V gene data show CDR1 as SGDLS and CDR2 as YYNGEE.

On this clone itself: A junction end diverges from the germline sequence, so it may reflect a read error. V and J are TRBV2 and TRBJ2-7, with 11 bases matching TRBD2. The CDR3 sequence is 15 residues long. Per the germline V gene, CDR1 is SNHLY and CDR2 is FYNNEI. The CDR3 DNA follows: TGTGCCATCAGTGGAAGACTAGCGGGATCTACCGAGCAGTACTTC. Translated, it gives CAISGRLAGSTEQYF.

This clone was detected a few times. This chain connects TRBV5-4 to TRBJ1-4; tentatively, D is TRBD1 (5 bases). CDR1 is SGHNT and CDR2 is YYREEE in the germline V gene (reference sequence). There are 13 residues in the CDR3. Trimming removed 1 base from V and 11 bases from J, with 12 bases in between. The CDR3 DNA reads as TGTGCCAGCAGCTTGTTGGGTGGGGGTAAACTGTTTTTT. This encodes CASSLLGGGKLFF.

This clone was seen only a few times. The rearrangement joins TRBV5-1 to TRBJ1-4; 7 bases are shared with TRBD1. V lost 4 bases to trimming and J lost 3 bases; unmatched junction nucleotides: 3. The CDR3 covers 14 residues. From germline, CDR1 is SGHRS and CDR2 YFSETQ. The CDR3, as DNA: TGCGCCAGCAGCGACGGACAGGCTAATGAAAAACTGTTTTTT. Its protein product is CASSDGQANEKLFF.

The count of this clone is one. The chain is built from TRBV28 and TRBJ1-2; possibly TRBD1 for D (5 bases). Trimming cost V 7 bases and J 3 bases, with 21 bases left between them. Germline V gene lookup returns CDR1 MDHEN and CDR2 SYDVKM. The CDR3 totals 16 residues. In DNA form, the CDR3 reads TGTGCCAGCACCGCTCCGGGCGCAGGGATGGACTATGGCTACACCTTC. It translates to CASTAPGAGMDYGYTF.

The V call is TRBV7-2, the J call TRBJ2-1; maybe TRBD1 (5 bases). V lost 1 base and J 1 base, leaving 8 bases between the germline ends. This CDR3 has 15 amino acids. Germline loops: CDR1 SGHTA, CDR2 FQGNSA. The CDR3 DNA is TGTGCCAGCAGCTTAGTTGCAGGGTCCTACAATGAGCAGTTCTTC. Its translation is CASSLVAGSYNEQFF.

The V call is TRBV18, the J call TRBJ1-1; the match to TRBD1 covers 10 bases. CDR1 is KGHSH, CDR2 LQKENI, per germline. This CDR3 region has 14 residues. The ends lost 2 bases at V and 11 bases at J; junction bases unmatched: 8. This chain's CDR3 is CASSPSGTGELAFF. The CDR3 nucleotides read TGTGCCAGCTCACCAAGCGGGACAGGGGAGTTGGCTTTCTTT.

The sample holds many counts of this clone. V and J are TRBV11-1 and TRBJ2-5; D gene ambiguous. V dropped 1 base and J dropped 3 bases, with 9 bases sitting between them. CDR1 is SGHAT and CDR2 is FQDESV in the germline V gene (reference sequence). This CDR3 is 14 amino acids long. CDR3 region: CASSLGGSEETQYF. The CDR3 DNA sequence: TGTGCCAGCAGCTTAGGAGGCAGTGAAGAGACCCAGTACTTC.

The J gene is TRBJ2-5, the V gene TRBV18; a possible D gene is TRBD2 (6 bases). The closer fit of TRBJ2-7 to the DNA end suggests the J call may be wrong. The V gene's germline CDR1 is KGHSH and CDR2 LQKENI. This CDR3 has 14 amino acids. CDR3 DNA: TGTGCCAGCTCACCAGCCGGGGGTAGGCACGAGCAGTACTTC. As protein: CASSPAGGRHEQYF.

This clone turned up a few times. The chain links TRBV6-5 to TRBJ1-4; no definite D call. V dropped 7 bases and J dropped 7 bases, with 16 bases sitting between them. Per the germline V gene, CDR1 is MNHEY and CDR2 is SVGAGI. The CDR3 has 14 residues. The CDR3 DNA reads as TGTGCCAGCATGCAGCTTATCAACGGTGAAAAACTGTTTTTT. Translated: CASMQLINGEKLFF.

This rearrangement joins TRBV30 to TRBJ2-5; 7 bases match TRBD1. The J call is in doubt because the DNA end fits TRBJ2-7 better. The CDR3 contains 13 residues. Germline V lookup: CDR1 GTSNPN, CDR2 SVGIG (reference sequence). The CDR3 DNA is TGTGCCTGGAGTGCAGACAGGGCATACGAGCAGTACTTC. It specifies CAWSADRAYEQYF.

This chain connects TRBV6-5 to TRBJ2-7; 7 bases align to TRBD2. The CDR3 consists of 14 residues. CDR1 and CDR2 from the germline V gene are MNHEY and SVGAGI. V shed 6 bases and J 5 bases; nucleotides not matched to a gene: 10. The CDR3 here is CASRLAATNHEQYF. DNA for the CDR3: TGTGCCAGCAGGCTAGCGGCCACGAACCACGAGCAGTACTTC.

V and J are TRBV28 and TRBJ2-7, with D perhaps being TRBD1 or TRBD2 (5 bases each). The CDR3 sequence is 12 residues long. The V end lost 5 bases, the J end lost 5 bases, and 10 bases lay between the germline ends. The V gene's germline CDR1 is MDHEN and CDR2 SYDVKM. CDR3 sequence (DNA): TGTGCCAGCAGTAGACCGGGGCACGAGCAGTACTTC. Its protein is CASSRPGHEQYF.

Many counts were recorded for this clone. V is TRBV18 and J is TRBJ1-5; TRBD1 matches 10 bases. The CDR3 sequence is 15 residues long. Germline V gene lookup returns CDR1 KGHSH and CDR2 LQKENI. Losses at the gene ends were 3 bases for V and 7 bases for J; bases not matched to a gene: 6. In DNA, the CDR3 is TGTGCCAGCTCACCTTCCCGGGACAGGGGACAGCCCCAGCATTTT. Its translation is CASSPSRDRGQPQHF.

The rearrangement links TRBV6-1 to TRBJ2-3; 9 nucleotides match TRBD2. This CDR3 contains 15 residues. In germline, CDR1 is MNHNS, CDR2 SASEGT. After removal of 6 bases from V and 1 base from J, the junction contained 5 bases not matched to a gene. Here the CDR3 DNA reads TGTGCCAGCAGCTGGGGACTAGCAGGCACAGATACGCAGTATTTT. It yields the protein CASSWGLAGTDTQYF.

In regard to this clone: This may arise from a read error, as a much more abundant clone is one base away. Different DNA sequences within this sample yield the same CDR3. CDR3 in DNA: TGCGCCAGCAGCTTAGCCTCGGGTCAAGAGACCCAGTACTTC. Protein: CASSLASGQETQYF. The rearrangement uses TRBV7-9 and TRBJ2-5, with unresolved D. Germline V gene lookup returns CDR1 SEHNR and CDR2 FQNEAQ (reference sequence). The CDR3 has 14 amino acids. Full variable domain (missing parts from reference TRBV7-9 and TRBJ2-5): DTGVSQNPRHKITKRGQNVTFRCDPISEHNRLYWYRQTLGQGPEFLTYFQNEAQLEKSRLLSDRFSAERPKGSFSTLEIQRTEQGDSAMYLCASSLASGQETQYFGPGTRLLVL.